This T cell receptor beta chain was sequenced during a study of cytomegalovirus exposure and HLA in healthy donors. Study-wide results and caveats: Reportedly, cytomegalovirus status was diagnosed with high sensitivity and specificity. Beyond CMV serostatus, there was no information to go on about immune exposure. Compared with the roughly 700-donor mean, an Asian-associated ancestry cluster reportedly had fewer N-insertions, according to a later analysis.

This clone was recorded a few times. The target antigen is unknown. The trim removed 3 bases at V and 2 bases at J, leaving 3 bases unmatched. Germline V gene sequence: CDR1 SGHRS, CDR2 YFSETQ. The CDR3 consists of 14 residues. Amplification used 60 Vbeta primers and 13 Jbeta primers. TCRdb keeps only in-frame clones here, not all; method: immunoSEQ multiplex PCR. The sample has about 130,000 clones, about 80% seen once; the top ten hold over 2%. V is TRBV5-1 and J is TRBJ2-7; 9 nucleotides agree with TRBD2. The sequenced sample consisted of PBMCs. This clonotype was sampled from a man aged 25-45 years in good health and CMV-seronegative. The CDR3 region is CASSSGTSTYEQYF. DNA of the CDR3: TGCGCCAGCAGCTCGGGGACTAGCACCTACGAGCAGTACTTC.